This note documents a single T cell receptor (beta chain) sequence. This clonotype was observed at least ten times. Its antigen remains undetermined. No much larger clone exists at a distance of one base, and base qualities are not known. This sample is part of a study of T cells in Graves' hyperthyroidism and ophthalmopathy (dated 2019 in TCRdb). Describing the broader study: Peripheral blood samples were taken at the time of initial diagnosis, prior to any treatment. The approximately 98 discovery patients were randomly divided into training and test sets at a 7:3 ratio. The paper reports TCR Vbeta CDR3 sequencing of about 140 peripheral blood samples: around 45 ophthalmopathy, over 70 hyperthyroidism and approximately 17 progressor patients. TCR V-J signatures able to tell the groups apart were searched for in a discovery cohort of 100 patients, of whom 43 had Graves' ophthalmopathy and roughly 57 had stable Graves' hyperthyroidism. The study also compared thyroid tissue and blood T-cell repertoires from 5 to 7 Graves' hyperthyroidism patients. After sampling, hyperthyroidism patients received methimazole starting at 30 mg daily, and ophthalmopathy patients received high-dose intravenous methylprednisolone. Prospective prediction of ophthalmopathy was tested in an independent validation cohort of 18 to 20 hyperthyroidism patients and 15 to 17 patients who later progressed to ophthalmopathy.

Stable Graves' hyperthyroidism was defined as the absence of progression to ophthalmopathy over 18 months of follow-up. Hyperthyroidism patients were newly diagnosed, had a disease duration of under 2 months, and were aged 18 to 65 years. Exclusion was applied to patients with uncontrolled infections, other autoimmune diseases, pregnancy or lactation. Clinical symptoms, serum thyroxine and TRAb, thyroid ultrasound, and orbital computed tomography formed the basis for the diagnoses. PBMCs were separated from around 9.1 ml of fresh peripheral blood using Ficoll-Paque density gradient centrifugation. Total RNA was extracted with Trizol reagent, and quality was checked on an Agilent 2100 Bioanalyzer. Here is what the overall study found, with its caveats: During validation, the model predicted progression to ophthalmopathy a median of approximately 6.5 months ahead of onset, with just under 71% sensitivity and 72% to 80% specificity. Most expanded thyroid clonotypes (frequency above 0.001) were also detected in blood, a finding suggesting that blood repertoires may reflect thyroid immune responses. Sample size was not statistically predetermined, and blinding of investigators to group allocation was not performed. Ophthalmopathy was separated from stable hyperthyroidism by a 13 V-J signature model, with around 88% sensitivity and around 81% specificity obtained in cross-validation and 80%/75% obtained in testing.

The TCR beta CDR3 regions were amplified from the RNA transcripts. The TCR CDR3 was subjected to a first round of RT-PCR using the HTBI primer set and the Qiagen OneStep RT-PCR kit. Libraries were constructed in a second round of multiplex PCR, after which size selection and purification were carried out. Sequencing of the libraries was done on an Illumina HiSeq2000 using paired-end 100 bp reads. The authors processed their data as follows. SOAPnuke was used to process the raw data, with reads discarded if the reads contained adapters or uncalled bases, had a mean Phred below 15, or lacked an exact constant-primer or identifier match. High-quality paired reads were merged with COPE v1.2.5, and unique nucleotide sequences were defined as clonotypes. Clonotypes were aligned to IMGT TRBV, TRBD and TRBJ reference segments using MiTCR v1.1. The analysis included only V-J combinations with a frequency above 0.0001, which together covered around 99% of the repertoires. A TCS score was defined as the ratio of F50 (clonal expansion) to E x V (chaos), with BLOSUM62-based TCRdist applied between CDR3 peptides within each V-J. Welch's t-statistics and random forest reduced 500 to 550 V-J features to 10 to 15, which were used in a naive Bayes classifier (R e1071). Clones were called with MiXCR by TCRdb after fastp trimmed the public reads at Q25, and only in-frame beta chains were retained. Under each unique CDR3 protein, matching rows form one entry showing the most common genes and DNA. TCRdb, not the authors, supplied the V and J calls. Across this sample there are around 620,000 distinct CDR3 sequences, with 15% to 20% seen only once. Less than 4.5% of the sample is held by the ten biggest clonotypes.

Sequencing was carried out using blood. The clonotype was recovered from a woman in her 30s with Graves' hyperthyroidism.

This receptor carries the CDR3 CASSLMGPRNTGELFF. The DNA reads as follows: TGTGCCAGCAGCTTAATGGGACCTCGGAACACCGGGGAGCTGTTTTTT. This receptor chain uses TRBV7-3 and TRBJ2-2; the D segment may tentatively be TRBD1 or TRBD2, each giving 5 matched bases. From the cysteine through the phenylalanine, the CDR3 covers 16 amino acids. Only the CDR3 region is kept as DNA, spanning 48 bases read in frame from base 1. V sheds 1 base and J sheds 1 base, leaving 10 bases between their ends. The germline V gene sets CDR1 to SGHTA and CDR2 to FQGTGA.